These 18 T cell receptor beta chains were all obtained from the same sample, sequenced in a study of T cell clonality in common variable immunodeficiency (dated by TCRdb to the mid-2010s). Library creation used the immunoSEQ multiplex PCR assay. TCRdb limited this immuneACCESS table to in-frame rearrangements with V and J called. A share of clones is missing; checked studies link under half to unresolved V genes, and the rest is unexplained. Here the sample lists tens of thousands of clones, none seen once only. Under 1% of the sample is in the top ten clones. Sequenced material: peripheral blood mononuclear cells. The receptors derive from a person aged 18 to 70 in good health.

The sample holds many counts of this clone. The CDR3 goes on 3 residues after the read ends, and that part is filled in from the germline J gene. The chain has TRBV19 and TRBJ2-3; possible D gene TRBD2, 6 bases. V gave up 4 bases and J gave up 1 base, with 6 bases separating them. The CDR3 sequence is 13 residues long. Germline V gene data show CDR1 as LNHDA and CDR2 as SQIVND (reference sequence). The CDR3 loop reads CASSKRGTDTQYF. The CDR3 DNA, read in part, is TGTGCCAGTAGTAAGCGGGGCACAGATACG.

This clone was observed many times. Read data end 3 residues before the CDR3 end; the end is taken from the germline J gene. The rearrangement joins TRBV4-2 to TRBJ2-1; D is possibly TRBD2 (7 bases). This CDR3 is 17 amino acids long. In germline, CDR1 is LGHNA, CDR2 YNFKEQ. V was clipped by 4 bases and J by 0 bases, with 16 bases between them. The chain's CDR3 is CASSPFRGGSSYNEQFF. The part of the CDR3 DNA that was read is TGTGCCAGCAGCCCGTTTCGCGGGGGCAGCTCCTACAATGAG.

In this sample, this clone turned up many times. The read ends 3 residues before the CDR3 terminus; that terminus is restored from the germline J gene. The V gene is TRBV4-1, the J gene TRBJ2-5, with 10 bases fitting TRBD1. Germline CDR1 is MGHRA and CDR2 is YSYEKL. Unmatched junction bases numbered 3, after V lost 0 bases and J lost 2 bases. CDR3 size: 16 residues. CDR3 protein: CASSQEGQGGQETQYF. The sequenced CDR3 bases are TGCGCCAGCAGCCAAGAAGGACAGGGGGGTCAAGAGACC.

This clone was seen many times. The DNA read from the CDR3 is TGTGCCAGCTTACGACTAGCGGGAGTCGACGAG. It translates to CASLRLAGVDE. The CDR3 in its entirety is CASLRLAGVDEQYF. V usage is TRBV2 and J usage is TRBJ2-7; 12 bases match TRBD2. Read sequence stops 3 residues before the CDR3 end, and the germline J gene provides the missing end. This CDR3 comprises 14 residues. The V gene end was trimmed by 8 bases and the J gene end by 5 bases; junction bases not matched to a gene: 7. The germline gives CDR1 SNHLY, CDR2 FYNNEI.

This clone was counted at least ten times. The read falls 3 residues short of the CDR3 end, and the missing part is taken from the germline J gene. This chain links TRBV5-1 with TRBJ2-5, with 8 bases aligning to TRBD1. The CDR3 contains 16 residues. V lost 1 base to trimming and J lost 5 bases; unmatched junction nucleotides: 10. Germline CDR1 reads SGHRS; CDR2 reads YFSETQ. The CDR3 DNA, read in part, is TGCGCCAGCAGCTTGTTAGGACAGGGTTCTCGGGAGACC. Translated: CASSLLGQGSRET. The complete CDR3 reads CASSLLGQGSRETQYF.

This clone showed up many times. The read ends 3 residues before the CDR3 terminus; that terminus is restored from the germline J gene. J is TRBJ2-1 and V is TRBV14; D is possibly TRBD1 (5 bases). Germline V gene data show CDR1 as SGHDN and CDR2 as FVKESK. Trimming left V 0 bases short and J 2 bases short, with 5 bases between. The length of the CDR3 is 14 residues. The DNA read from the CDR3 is TGTGCCAGCAGCCAAGAAGGGGCCTACAATGAG. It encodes CASSQEGAYNE. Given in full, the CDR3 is CASSQEGAYNEQFF.

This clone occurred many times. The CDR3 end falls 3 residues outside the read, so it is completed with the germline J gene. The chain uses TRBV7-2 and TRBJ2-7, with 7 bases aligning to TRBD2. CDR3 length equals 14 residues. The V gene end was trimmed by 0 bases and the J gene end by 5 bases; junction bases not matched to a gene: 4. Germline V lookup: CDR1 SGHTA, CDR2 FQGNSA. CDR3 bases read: TGTGCCAGCAGCTTAGCGGGGACTATAAACGAG. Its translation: CASSLAGTINE. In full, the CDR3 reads CASSLAGTINEQYF.

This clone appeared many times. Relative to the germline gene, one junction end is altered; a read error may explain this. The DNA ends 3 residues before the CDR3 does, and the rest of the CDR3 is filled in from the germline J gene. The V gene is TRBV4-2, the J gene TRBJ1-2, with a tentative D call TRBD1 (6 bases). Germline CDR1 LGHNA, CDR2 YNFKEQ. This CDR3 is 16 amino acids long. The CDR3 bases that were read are TGCGCCAGCAGCCAACACGAAGACAGGAGGGTCTATGGC. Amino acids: CASSQHEDRRVYG. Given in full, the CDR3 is CASSQHEDRRVYGYTF.

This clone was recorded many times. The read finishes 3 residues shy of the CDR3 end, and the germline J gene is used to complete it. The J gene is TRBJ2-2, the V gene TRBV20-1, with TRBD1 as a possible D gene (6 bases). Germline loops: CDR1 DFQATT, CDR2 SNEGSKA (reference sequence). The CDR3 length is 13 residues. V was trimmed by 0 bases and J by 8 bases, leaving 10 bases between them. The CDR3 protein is CSAREPGVGELFF. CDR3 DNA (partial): TGCAGTGCTAGAGAACCAGGGGTGGGGGAG.

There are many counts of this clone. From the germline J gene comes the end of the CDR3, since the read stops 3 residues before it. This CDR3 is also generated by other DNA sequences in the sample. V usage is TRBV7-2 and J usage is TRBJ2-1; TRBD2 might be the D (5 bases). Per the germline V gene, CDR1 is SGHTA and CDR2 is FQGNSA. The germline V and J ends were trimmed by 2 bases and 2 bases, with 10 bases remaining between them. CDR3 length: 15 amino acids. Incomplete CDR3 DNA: TGTGCCAGCAGCTTAACAAGCGGACCCTACAATGAG. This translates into CASSLTSGPYNE. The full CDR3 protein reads CASSLTSGPYNEQFF.

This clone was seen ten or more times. CDR3 loop: CASSLTGISNQPQHF. Incomplete CDR3 DNA: TGCGCCAGCAGCCTCACAGGAATTAGCAATCAGCCC. The chain couples TRBV5-1 to TRBJ1-5; perhaps TRBD1 as D (5 bases). The CDR3 end lies 3 residues beyond the end of the read and is filled in from the germline J gene. Germline loops: CDR1 SGHRS, CDR2 YFSETQ. Trimming removed 4 bases from V and 0 bases from J, with 11 bases in between. The CDR3 contains 15 residues.

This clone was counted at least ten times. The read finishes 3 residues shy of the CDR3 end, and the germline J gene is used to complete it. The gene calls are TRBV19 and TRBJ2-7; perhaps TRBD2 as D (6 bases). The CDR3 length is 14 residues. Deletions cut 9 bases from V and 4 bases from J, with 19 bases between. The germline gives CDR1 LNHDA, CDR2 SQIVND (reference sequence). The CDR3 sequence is CASRPLGTSYEQYF. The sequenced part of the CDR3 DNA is TGTGCCAGCCGCCCTCTAGGGACTTCGTACGAG.

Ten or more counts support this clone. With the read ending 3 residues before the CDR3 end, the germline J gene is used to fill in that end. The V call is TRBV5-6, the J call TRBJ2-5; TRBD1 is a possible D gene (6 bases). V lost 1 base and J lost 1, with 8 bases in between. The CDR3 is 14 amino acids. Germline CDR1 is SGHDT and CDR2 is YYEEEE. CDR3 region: CASSLKGVQETQYF. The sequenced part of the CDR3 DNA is TGTGCCAGCAGCTTGAAGGGGGTCCAAGAGACC.

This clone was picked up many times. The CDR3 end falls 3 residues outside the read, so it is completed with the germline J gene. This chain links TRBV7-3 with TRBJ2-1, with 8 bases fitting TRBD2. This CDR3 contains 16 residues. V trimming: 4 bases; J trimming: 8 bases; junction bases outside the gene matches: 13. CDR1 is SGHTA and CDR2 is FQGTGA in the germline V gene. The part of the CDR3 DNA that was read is TGTGCCAGCAGCTCTGGACTAGCTCACCCCCCCGATGAG. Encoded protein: CASSSGLAHPPDE. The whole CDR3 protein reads CASSSGLAHPPDEQFF.

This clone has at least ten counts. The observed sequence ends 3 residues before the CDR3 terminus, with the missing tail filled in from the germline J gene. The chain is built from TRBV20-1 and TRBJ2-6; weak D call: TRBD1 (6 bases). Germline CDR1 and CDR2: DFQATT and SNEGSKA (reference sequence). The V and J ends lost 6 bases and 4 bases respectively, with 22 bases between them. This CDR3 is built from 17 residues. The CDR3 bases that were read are TGCAGTGCCTCTAGGGGGACCCTCGCATCCGGGGCCAACGTC. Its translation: CSASRGTLASGANV. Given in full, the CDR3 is CSASRGTLASGANVLTF.

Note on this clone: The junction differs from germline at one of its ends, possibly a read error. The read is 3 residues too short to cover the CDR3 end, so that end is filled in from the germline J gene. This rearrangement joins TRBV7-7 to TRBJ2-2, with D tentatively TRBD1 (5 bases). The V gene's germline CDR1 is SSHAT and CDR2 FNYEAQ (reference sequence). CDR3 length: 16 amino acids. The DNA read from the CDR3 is TGTGCTAGCAGCCCTACGGACAAAGGGAACACCGGGGAG. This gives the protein CASSPTDKGNTGE. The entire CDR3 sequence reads CASSPTDKGNTGELFF.

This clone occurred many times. The DNA read from the CDR3 is TGCAGTGCTAGAGATCAGGGGAATGGC. It is translated as CSARDQGNG. The full CDR3 sequence reads CSARDQGNGYTF. The V call is TRBV20-1, the J call TRBJ1-2; D is perhaps TRBD1 (6 bases). Coverage ceases 3 residues before the CDR3 finishes, and the germline J gene fills in the end. The V end was cut by 0 bases, the J end by 6 bases, with 8 bases between. The germline CDR1 and CDR2 sequences are DFQATT and SNEGSKA (reference sequence). This CDR3 contains 12 residues.

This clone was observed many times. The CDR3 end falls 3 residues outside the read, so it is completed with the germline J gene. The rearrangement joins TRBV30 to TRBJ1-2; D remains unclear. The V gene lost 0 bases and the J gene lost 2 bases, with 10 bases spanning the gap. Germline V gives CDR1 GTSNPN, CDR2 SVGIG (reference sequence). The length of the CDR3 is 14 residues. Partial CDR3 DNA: TGTGCCTGGAGTGTATTGACAACGAACTATGGC. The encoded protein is CAWSVLTTNYG. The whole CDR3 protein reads CAWSVLTTNYGYTF.